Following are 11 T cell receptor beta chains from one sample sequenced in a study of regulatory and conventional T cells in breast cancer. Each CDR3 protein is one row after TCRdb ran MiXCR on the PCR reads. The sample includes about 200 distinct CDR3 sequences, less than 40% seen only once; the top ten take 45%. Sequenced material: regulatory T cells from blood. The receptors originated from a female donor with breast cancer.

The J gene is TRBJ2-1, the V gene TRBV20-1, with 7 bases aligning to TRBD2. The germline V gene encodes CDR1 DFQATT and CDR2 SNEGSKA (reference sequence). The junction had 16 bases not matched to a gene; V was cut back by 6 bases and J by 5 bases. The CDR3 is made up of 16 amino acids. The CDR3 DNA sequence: TGCAGTGCCAGCTCGGGGCGGGAGAAGTGGGACAATGAGCAGTTCTTC. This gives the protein CSASSGREKWDNEQFF.

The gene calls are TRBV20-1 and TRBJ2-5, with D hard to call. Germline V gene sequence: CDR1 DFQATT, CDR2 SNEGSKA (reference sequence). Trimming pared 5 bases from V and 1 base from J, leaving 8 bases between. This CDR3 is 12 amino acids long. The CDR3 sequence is CSAPSVQETQYF. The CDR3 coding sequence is TGCAGTGCTCCTTCGGTCCAAGAGACCCAGTACTTC.

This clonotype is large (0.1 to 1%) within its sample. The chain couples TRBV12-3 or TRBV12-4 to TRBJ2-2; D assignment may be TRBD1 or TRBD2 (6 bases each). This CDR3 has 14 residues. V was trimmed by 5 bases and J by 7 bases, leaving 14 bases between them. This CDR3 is CASSRKGGHGELFF. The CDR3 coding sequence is TGTGCCAGCAGTCGAAAGGGGGGCCACGGGGAGCTGTTTTTT.

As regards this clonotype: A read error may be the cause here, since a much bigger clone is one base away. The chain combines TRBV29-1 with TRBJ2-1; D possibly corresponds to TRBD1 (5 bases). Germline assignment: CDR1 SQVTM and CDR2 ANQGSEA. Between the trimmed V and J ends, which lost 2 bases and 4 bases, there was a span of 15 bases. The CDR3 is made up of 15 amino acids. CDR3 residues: CSVELLQAAYNEQFF. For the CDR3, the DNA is TGCAGCGTTGAACTTTTACAGGCGGCTTACAATGAGCAGTTCTTC.

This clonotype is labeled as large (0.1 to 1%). This CDR3 reads CASSPVGVNTEAFF. In nucleotides, the CDR3 is TGTGCCAGCAGCCCGGTGGGGGTGAACACTGAAGCTTTCTTT. The chain links TRBV12-3 or TRBV12-4 to TRBJ1-1; weak D call: TRBD1 (5 bases). V was pared by 6 bases and J by 0 bases, with 11 bases between. The length of the CDR3 is 14 residues.

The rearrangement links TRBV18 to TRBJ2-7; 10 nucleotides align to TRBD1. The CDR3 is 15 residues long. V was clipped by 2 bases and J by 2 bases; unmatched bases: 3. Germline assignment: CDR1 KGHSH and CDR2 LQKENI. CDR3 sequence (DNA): TGTGCCAGCTCACCATCGGACAGGGGGACCTACGAGCAGTACTTC. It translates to CASSPSDRGTYEQYF. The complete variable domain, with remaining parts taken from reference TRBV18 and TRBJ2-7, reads NAGVMQNPRHLVRRRGQEARLRCSPMKGHSHVYWYRQLPEEGLKFMVYLQKENIIDESGMPKERFSAEFPKEGPSILRIQQVVRGDSAAYFCASSPSDRGTYEQYFGPGTRLTVT.

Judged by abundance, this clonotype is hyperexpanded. The CDR3 loop reads CSVEEGYEQYF. CDR3 DNA sequence: TGCAGCGTTGAAGAAGGGTACGAGCAGTACTTC. This chain joins TRBV29-1 and TRBJ2-7; no clear D. Per the germline V gene, CDR1 is SQVTM and CDR2 is ANQGSEA. This CDR3 is 11 amino acids long. V was pared by 0 bases and J by 4 bases, with 4 bases between.

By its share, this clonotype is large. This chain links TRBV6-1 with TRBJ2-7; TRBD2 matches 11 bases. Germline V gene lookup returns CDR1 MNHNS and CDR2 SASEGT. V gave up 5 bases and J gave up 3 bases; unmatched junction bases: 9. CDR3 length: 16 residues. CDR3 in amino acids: CASSLHSGGDYYEQYF. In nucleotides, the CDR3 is TGTGCCAGCAGTCTCCATAGCGGGGGGGACTACTACGAGCAGTACTTC.

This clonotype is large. CDR3 amino acids: CASSLPGYGYTF. The CDR3 DNA reads TGTGCCAGCAGTTTGCCGGGGTATGGCTACACCTTC. The chain uses TRBV28 and TRBJ1-2; D unclear. CDR3 length: 12 amino acids. The germline CDR1 and CDR2 sequences are MDHEN and SYDVKM. V gave up 3 bases and J gave up 5 bases, with 7 bases separating them.

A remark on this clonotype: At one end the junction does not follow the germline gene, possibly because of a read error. Written as DNA, the CDR3 is TGCGCCAGCAGCTTGGGCGACAGGTACCAAGAGACCCAGTGCTTC. Translated: CASSLGDRYQETQCF. This chain joins TRBV5-1 and TRBJ2-5, with D perhaps TRBD1 (6 bases). This CDR3 comprises 15 residues. The V gene's germline CDR1 is SGHRS and CDR2 YFSETQ.

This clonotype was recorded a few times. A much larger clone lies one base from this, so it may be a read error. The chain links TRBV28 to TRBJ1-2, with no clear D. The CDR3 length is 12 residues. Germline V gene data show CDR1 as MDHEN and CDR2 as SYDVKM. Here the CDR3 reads CASSLPGYGYAF. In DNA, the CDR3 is TGTGCCAGCAGTTTGCCGGGGTATGGCTACGCCTTC.